These 3 T cell receptor beta chains were sequenced from one sample in a study of identical twins. TCRdb itself ran the 5' RACE reads through MiXCR, one entry per CDR3 protein. The data show fewer than 350,000 distinct CDR3 sequences, less than 9% seen once. These data were also filed under a second study, of yellow fever vaccine responses in identical twins.

Sequencing input: memory (CD45RO+) T cells sorted from blood. Receptor source: a young woman in good health.

There are a few counts of this clonotype. The V gene is TRBV11-2, the J gene TRBJ2-3, with 9 nucleotides matching TRBD1. V dropped 5 bases and J dropped 1; count of bases not matched to a gene: 4. Per the germline V gene, CDR1 is SGHAT and CDR2 is FQNNGV. This CDR3 is built from 15 residues. The CDR3 nucleotides read TGTGCCAGCAGCGGGTGGACAGGGGGCACAGATACGCAGTATTTT. Translating gives CASSGWTGGTDTQYF.

The chain links TRBV12-3 or TRBV12-4 to TRBJ2-2; D call uncertain. Trimming removed 5 bases from V and 5 bases from J, with 12 bases in between. The CDR3 loop spans 14 amino acids. The CDR3 reads CASSQPGWTGELFF. The CDR3, as DNA: TGTGCCAGCAGTCAACCCGGGTGGACCGGGGAGCTGTTTTTT.

CDR3 sequence reads: CASSLSGRGADTQYF. CDR3 nucleotides: TGTGCCAGCAGCTTAAGCGGGAGGGGCGCAGATACGCAGTATTTT. The V and J genes are TRBV5-5 and TRBJ2-3; TRBD2 aligns across 10 bases. CDR3 size: 15 residues. J gave up 4 bases and V 2 bases, and 4 bases lay outside the gene matches. Germline CDR1 reads SGHKS; CDR2 reads YYEKEE (reference sequence). Using reference TRBV5-5 and TRBJ2-3 for the parts outside the CDR3, the full variable domain is DAGVTQSPTHLIKTRGQQVTLRCSPISGHKSVSWYQQVLGQGPQFIFQYYEKEERGRGNFPDRFSARQFPNYSSELNVNALLLGDSALYLCASSLSGRGADTQYFGPGTRLTVL.